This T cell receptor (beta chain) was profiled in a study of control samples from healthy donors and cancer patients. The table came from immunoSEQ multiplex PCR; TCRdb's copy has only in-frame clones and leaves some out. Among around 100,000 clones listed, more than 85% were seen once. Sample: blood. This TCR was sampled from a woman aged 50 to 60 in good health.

The CDR3 protein is CASSQFRRSEAFF. DNA for the CDR3: TGTGCCAGCAGCCAATTTCGTCGGTCTGAAGCTTTCTTT. The chain uses TRBV3-1 (or the pseudogene TRBV3-2) and TRBJ1-1; D unresolved. Trimming stripped 2 bases from V and 6 bases from J, with 10 bases between. This CDR3 contains 13 residues. The germline CDR1 and CDR2 sequences are LGHDT and YNNKEL (reference sequence).